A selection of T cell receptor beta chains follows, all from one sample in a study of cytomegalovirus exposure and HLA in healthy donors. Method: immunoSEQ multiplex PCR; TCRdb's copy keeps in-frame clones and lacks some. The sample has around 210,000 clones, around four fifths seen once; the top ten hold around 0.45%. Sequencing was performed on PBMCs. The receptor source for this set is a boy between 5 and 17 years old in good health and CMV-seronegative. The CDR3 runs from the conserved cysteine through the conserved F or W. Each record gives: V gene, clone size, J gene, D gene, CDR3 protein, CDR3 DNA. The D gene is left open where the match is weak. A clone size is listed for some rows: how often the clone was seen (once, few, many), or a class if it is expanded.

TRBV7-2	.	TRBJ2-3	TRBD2	CASSLKTGTSGSWTDTQYF	TGTGCCAGCAGCTTAAAAACCGGGACTAGCGGGAGTTGGACAGATACGCAGTATTTT
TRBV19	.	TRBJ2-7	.	CASSITAGYNEQYF	TGTGCCAGTAGTATCACGGCGGGCTATAACGAGCAGTACTTC
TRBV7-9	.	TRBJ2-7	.	CASGRRETEQYF	TGTGCCAGCGGCCGAAGGGAGACCGAGCAGTACTTC
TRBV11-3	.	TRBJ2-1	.	CASSPTGLDQFF	TGTGCCAGCAGCCCAACGGGACTTGATCAGTTCTTC
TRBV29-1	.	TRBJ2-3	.	CSVEEGGTDTQYF	TGCAGCGTTGAAGAGGGCGGCACAGATACGCAGTATTTT
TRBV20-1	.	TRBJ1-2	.	CSAQGLYGYPF	TGCAGTGCCCAGGGCCTCTATGGCTACCCCTTC
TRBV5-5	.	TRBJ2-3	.	CASSLAASGDTQYF	TGTGCCAGCAGCTTGGCGGCTAGTGGAGATACGCAGTATTTT
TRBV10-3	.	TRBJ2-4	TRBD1	CAIGPGTGLAKNIQYF	TGTGCCATCGGCCCAGGGACAGGTCTAGCCAAAAACATTCAGTACTTC
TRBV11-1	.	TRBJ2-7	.	CASSQGWEQYF	TGTGCCAGCAGCCAGGGGTGGGAGCAGTACTTC
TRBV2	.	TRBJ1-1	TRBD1	CASSYRGLDTEAFF	TGTGCCAGCAGTTACAGGGGGCTGGACACTGAAGCTTTCTTT
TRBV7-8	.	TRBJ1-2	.	CASSLQGRIYGYTF	TGTGCCAGCAGCTTACAGGGCCGGATCTATGGCTACACCTTC
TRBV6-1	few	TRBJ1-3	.	CASSVQGFSGNTIYF	TGTGCCAGCAGTGTGCAGGGCTTTTCTGGAAACACCATATATTTT
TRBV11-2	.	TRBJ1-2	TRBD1	CASSRRNGQGCGYTF	TGTGCCAGCAGCCGACGAAACGGACAGGGATGCGGCTACACCTTC
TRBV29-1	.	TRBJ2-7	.	CSARLGVYEQYF	TGCAGCGCCCGACTGGGAGTCTACGAGCAGTACTTC
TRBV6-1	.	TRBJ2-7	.	CASGALYEQYF	TGTGCCAGCGGGGCCCTCTACGAGCAGTACTTC
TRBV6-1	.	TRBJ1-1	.	CASSEFYAGRAFF	TGTGCCAGCAGTGAATTTTACGCAGGAAGGGCTTTCTTT